One sample yielded the 5 T cell receptor beta chains listed below, sequenced in a study of blood T cell repertoires in COVID-19. Libraries were prepared by immunoSEQ multiplex PCR; TCRdb keeps only in-frame clonotypes and omits some of them. The sample has 100,000 to 150,000 clones; around 88% are singletons. Source material: PBMCs or T cells enriched from blood (not recorded which). The source of these receptors is a woman in her forties or fifties who had recovered from COVID-19.

This chain joins TRBV7-3 and TRBJ2-3, with 7 bases identical to TRBD1. V lost 4 bases and J lost 0; bases outside the gene matches: 1. This CDR3 is 14 amino acids long. Per the germline V gene, CDR1 is SGHTA and CDR2 is FQGTGA. CDR3 bases: TGTGCCAGCAGCTCGGGACAGAGCACAGATACGCAGTATTTT. This encodes CASSSGQSTDTQYF.

This clone has only one observation. The rearrangement joins TRBV7-8 to TRBJ1-5, with 8 bases identical to TRBD1. After removal of 0 bases from V and 3 bases from J, the junction contained 7 bases not matched to a gene. Germline lookup yields CDR1 SGHVS and CDR2 FQNEAQ. This CDR3 contains 17 residues. The CDR3 region is CASSLAGRGRLNQPQHF. CDR3 DNA sequence: TGTGCCAGCAGCTTAGCTGGCAGGGGGCGGCTCAATCAGCCCCAGCATTTT.

The chain couples TRBV5-1 to TRBJ2-3; 9 positions match TRBD2. The germline V gene has CDR1 SGHRS and CDR2 YFSETQ. The length of the CDR3 is 16 residues. V shed 3 bases, J shed 4 bases, and the junction held 9 bases outside the gene matches. DNA of the CDR3: TGCGCCAGCAGCTCAATCTCTAGCGGGGTCGCAGATACGCAGTATTTT. Amino acids: CASSSISSGVADTQYF.

CDR3 protein: CASSLVGGGGYTF. The CDR3 nucleotides read TGTGCCAGCAGCTTAGTCGGTGGCGGGGGCTACACCTTC. V is TRBV11-3 and J is TRBJ1-2; D remains ambiguous. Germline CDR1 reads SGHNT; CDR2 reads YENEEA. With 1 base removed from V and 8 bases from J, the gap between germline ends came to 11 bases. The CDR3 length is 13 residues.

The rearrangement links TRBV7-9 to TRBJ1-1, with D possibly TRBD1 on 6 matching bases. The V gene's germline CDR1 is SEHNR and CDR2 FQNEAQ (reference sequence). V was trimmed by 5 bases and J by 2 bases, leaving 15 bases between them. There are 15 residues in the CDR3. CDR3 in DNA: TGTGCCAGCAGCCCTAGTGGGACATTTAACACTGAAGCTTTCTTT. Its translation: CASSPSGTFNTEAFF.